These 30 T cell receptor beta chains share one sample of origin, sequenced in a study of cytomegalovirus exposure and HLA in healthy donors. The PCR employed 60 Vbeta primers together with 13 Jbeta primers. Sequencing was performed with immunoSEQ multiplex PCR; in TCRdb, only in-frame clones are kept and a portion is missing. The sample has approximately 210,000 clones; more than 75% are singletons. The sample was PBMCs. These receptors all stem from a man aged 40-55 years in good health and CMV-seropositive.

This clone has a single count. The V call is TRBV4-2, the J call TRBJ1-5, with 10 bases identical to TRBD1. This CDR3 is 16 amino acids long. CDR1 LGHNA and CDR2 YNFKEQ come from the germline V gene. V lost 0 bases and J lost 5; bases outside the gene matches: 4. The CDR3 spells CASSQEPGQGYQPQHF. CDR3 sequence (DNA): TGTGCCAGCAGCCAAGAGCCGGGACAGGGGTATCAGCCCCAGCATTTT.

V gene TRBV7-9 combines with J gene TRBJ1-4; 7 bases match TRBD1. CDR3 length: 16 residues. In germline, CDR1 is SEHNR, CDR2 FQNEAQ (reference sequence). The V and J ends lost 2 bases and 4 bases, in that order; junction bases with no gene match: 7. The CDR3 nucleotides read TGTGCCAGCAGCTTATCCCAGGGGGACAATAATGAAAAACTGTTTTTT. Its protein is CASSLSQGDNNEKLFF.

The rearrangement joins TRBV18 to TRBJ2-5; 9 bases fit TRBD2. The CDR3 loop spans 16 amino acids. V was clipped by 6 bases and J by 1 base; unmatched bases: 9. CDR1 KGHSH and CDR2 LQKENI come from the germline V gene. Here the CDR3 reads CASSPPGLARQETQYF. CDR3 DNA sequence: TGTGCCAGCTCCCCCCCGGGACTAGCCCGCCAAGAGACCCAGTACTTC.

V usage is TRBV19 and J usage is TRBJ1-3, with 10 bases identical to TRBD1. Germline assignment: CDR1 LNHDA and CDR2 SQIVND (reference sequence). V was clipped by 3 bases and J by 0 bases; unmatched bases: 5. This CDR3 comprises 17 residues. This CDR3 is CASSIGDRGSSGNTIYF. DNA of the CDR3: TGTGCCAGTAGTATCGGGGACAGGGGCAGCTCTGGAAACACCATATATTTT. Filled out from reference TRBV19 and TRBJ1-3, the complete variable domain reads DGGITQSPKYLFRKEGQNVTLSCEQNLNHDAMYWYRQDPGQGLRLIYYSQIVNDFQKGDIAEGYSVSREKKESFPLTVTSAQKNPTAFYLCASSIGDRGSSGNTIYFGEGSWLTVV.

The rearrangement joins TRBV5-4 to TRBJ2-7, with D perhaps matching TRBD2 (6 bases). The CDR3 loop spans 15 amino acids. Trimming shortened V by 0 bases and J by 7 bases, and 17 bases separated the two germline ends. The V gene's germline CDR1 is SGHNT and CDR2 YYREEE (reference sequence). CDR3 nucleotides: TGTGCCAGCAGCTTGGATGGGACTCCAACTCGTGAGCAGTACTTC. As protein: CASSLDGTPTREQYF.

This clone was counted a few times. The chain links TRBV5-6 to TRBJ1-1; D remains ambiguous. V dropped 1 base and J dropped 1 base, with 11 bases sitting between them. The germline V gene has CDR1 SGHDT and CDR2 YYEEEE. The CDR3 runs to 15 residues. The chain's CDR3 is CASSLRFGGNTEAFF. CDR3 nucleotides: TGTGCCAGCAGCTTGAGGTTCGGAGGGAACACTGAAGCTTTCTTT.

The chain recombines TRBV13 with TRBJ1-6, with 7 bases aligning to TRBD1. Germline CDR1 is PRHDT and CDR2 is FYEKMQ (reference sequence). V lost 5 bases and J lost 9; bases outside the gene matches: 7. The CDR3 length is 14 residues. DNA of the CDR3: TGTGCCAGCAGCCCGGGACAGATCCCTTCACCCCTCCACTTT. The encoded protein is CASSPGQIPSPLHF.

The gene calls are TRBV7-3 and TRBJ2-3; D is perhaps TRBD1 (5 bases). CDR3 length: 12 residues. Germline V gene lookup returns CDR1 SGHTA and CDR2 FQGTGA. V dropped 6 bases and J dropped 4 bases, with 8 bases sitting between them. CDR3 in DNA: TGTGCCAGCAGTCAAGGGGCAGATACGCAGTATTTT. Its translation: CASSQGADTQYF. The full variable domain, rest sourced from reference TRBV7-3 and TRBJ2-3, is GAGVSQTPSNKVTEKGKYVELRCDPISGHTALYWYRQSLGQGPEFLIYFQGTGAADDSGLPNDRFFAVRPEGSVSTLKIQRTERGDSAVYLCASSQGADTQYFGPGTRLTVL.

The J gene is TRBJ2-1, the V gene TRBV5-4; 10 positions match TRBD2. The V gene end was trimmed by 0 bases and the J gene end by 7 bases; junction bases not matched to a gene: 10. Germline lookup yields CDR1 SGHNT and CDR2 YYREEE (reference sequence). This CDR3 is 17 amino acids long. CDR3 nucleotide sequence: TGTGCCAGCAGCTTGGGGGCTAGCGGGAGCCAAGAGAATGAGCAGTTCTTC. Encoded protein: CASSLGASGSQENEQFF.

This clone was detected only once. This sequence joins TRBV6-1 and TRBJ1-3; 7 positions match TRBD1. Germline CDR1 is MNHNS and CDR2 is SASEGT. J lost 1 base, V lost 6 bases, and 3 bases had no gene match. The CDR3 is made up of 14 amino acids. CDR3 region: CASRVTGSGNTIYF. The CDR3 coding sequence is TGTGCCAGCAGGGTGACAGGGTCTGGAAACACCATATATTTT.

This clone turned up a few times. The chain carries TRBV7-3 and TRBJ2-5, with a tentative D call TRBD2 (5 bases). V lost 2 bases and J lost 0, with 7 bases in between. The germline gives CDR1 SGHTA, CDR2 FQGTGA. The CDR3 has 14 residues. CDR3 bases: TGTGCCAGCAGCTTACGGGGTTACCAAGAGACCCAGTACTTC. It yields the protein CASSLRGYQETQYF.

V is TRBV6-5 and J is TRBJ1-5, with D unresolved. V was clipped by 0 bases and J by 1 base, with 4 bases between them. Looked up from germline, CDR1 is MNHEY and CDR2 is SVGAGI. This CDR3 is built from 14 residues. The CDR3: CASSYSLSNQPQHF. The CDR3 DNA is TGTGCCAGCAGTTACTCTCTCAGCAATCAGCCCCAGCATTTT.

This rearrangement joins TRBV7-8 to TRBJ1-5; 10 bases line up with TRBD1. Per the germline V gene, CDR1 is SGHVS and CDR2 is FQNEAQ. The CDR3 totals 14 residues. J was trimmed by 6 bases and V by 5 bases; bases with no gene match: 4. DNA of the CDR3: TGTGCCAGCAGCCGGGACAGGGGAATTCAGCCCCAGCATTTT. As protein: CASSRDRGIQPQHF. The whole variable domain, remainder taken from reference TRBV7-8 and TRBJ1-5, is GAGVSQSPRYKVAKRGQDVALRCDPISGHVSLFWYQQALGQGPEFLTYFQNEAQLDKSGLPSDRFFAERPEGSVSTLKIQRTQQEDSAVYLCASSRDRGIQPQHFGDGTRLSIL.

This clone appeared a single time. J is TRBJ1-2 and V is TRBV2; D gene ambiguous. CDR1 and CDR2 (germline): SNHLY, FYNNEI. Trimming shortened V by 7 bases and J by 2 bases, and 14 bases separated the two germline ends. This CDR3 comprises 14 residues. The CDR3 loop is CASKVESLNYGYTF. CDR3 bases: TGTGCCAGCAAAGTCGAGAGCTTAAACTATGGCTACACCTTC.

The chain uses TRBV6-5 and TRBJ1-1; the D is unclear. V lost 6 bases, J lost 3 bases, and 14 bases lay in between. The germline V gene has CDR1 MNHEY and CDR2 SVGAGI. There are 14 residues in the CDR3. The CDR3 sequence is CASRATTKDTEAFF. The CDR3 region has the DNA TGTGCCAGCAGAGCGACGACGAAGGACACTGAAGCTTTCTTT.

The CDR3 is CAWRSPGVGEKLFF. The CDR3 DNA follows: TGTGCCTGGAGGTCCCCAGGGGTAGGGGAAAAACTGTTTTTT. V usage is TRBV30 and J usage is TRBJ1-4; D possibly corresponds to TRBD1 (6 bases). Germline CDR1 GTSNPN, CDR2 SVGIG (reference sequence). V lost 3 bases, J lost 8 bases, and 16 bases lay in between. This CDR3 is 14 amino acids long. Combining the CDR3 with reference TRBV30 and TRBJ1-4 gives the whole variable domain SQTIHQWPATLVQPVGSPLSLECTVEGTSNPNLYWYRQAAGRGLQLLFYSVGIGQISSEVPQNLSASRPQDRQFILSSKKLLLSDSGFYLCAWRSPGVGEKLFFGSGTQLSVL.

The rearrangement uses TRBV7-3 and TRBJ2-1; 10 bases fit TRBD2. V shed 2 bases and J 4 bases; nucleotides not matched to a gene: 2. Germline CDR1 is SGHTA and CDR2 is FQGTGA. This CDR3 region has 15 residues. CDR3: CASSLLAGEYNEQFF. CDR3 DNA sequence: TGTGCCAGCAGCTTACTAGCGGGAGAGTACAATGAGCAGTTCTTC. The variable domain in full, completed from reference TRBV7-3 and TRBJ2-1, reads GAGVSQTPSNKVTEKGKYVELRCDPISGHTALYWYRQSLGQGPEFLIYFQGTGAADDSGLPNDRFFAVRPEGSVSTLKIQRTERGDSAVYLCASSLLAGEYNEQFFGPGTRLTVL.

The chain recombines TRBV29-1 with TRBJ2-7; 11 bases agree with TRBD2. The CDR3 loop spans 13 amino acids. CDR1 SQVTM and CDR2 ANQGSEA come from the germline V gene. The J segment lost 4 bases and the V segment lost 7 bases, leaving 6 bases of the junction unmatched. CDR3: CSARLAGRYEQYF. In DNA, the CDR3 is TGCAGCGCTCGACTAGCGGGAAGGTACGAGCAGTACTTC.

This clone was seen a few times. V is TRBV27 and J is TRBJ2-3; 8 nucleotides align to TRBD2. This CDR3 region has 18 residues. With 5 bases clipped from V and 0 bases from J, the junction kept 13 bases outside the gene matches. From germline, CDR1 is MNHEY and CDR2 SMNVEV (reference sequence). The CDR3 is CASSATPGLDTSTDTQYF. The CDR3 DNA sequence: TGTGCCAGCAGTGCTACACCGGGACTAGATACTAGCACAGATACGCAGTATTTT.

The chain has TRBV6-5 and TRBJ1-5; D unclear. Germline assignment: CDR1 MNHEY and CDR2 SVGAGI. The CDR3 covers 15 residues. V shed 4 bases and J shed 2 bases, with 12 bases lying between them. CDR3 coding DNA: TGTGCCAGCAGTTCGGGTGGAGGTGGCAATCAGCCCCAGCATTTT. As protein: CASSSGGGGNQPQHF.

The V and J genes are TRBV7-9 and TRBJ1-2; possible D gene TRBD1, 6 bases. V shed 11 bases and J shed 9 bases, with 22 bases lying between them. The CDR3 consists of 13 residues. The germline gives CDR1 SEHNR, CDR2 FQNEAQ (reference sequence). CDR3 sequence reads: CAGTGSTLGRYTF. Written as DNA, the CDR3 is TGTGCCGGTACAGGGAGTACACTTGGTCGCTACACCTTC.

This clone has only one observation. The gene calls are TRBV30 and TRBJ2-5; unclear D gene. The end of the DNA fits TRBJ2-7 better, so the J call may be wrong. Germline values: CDR1 GTSNPN, CDR2 SVGIG (reference sequence). This CDR3 spans 12 amino acids. CDR3 DNA: TGTGCCTGGAGCAGGATCTCCTACGAGCAGTACTTC. Its protein product is CAWSRISYEQYF.

This chain uses TRBV29-1 with TRBJ2-1; 10 nucleotides match TRBD2. Germline CDR1 and CDR2: SQVTM and ANQGSEA. CDR3 length: 15 residues. The V and J ends lost 5 bases and 2 bases, in that order; junction bases with no gene match: 6. CDR3 residues: CSVTGTSETYNEQFF. The CDR3 region has the DNA TGCAGCGTTACAGGGACTAGCGAAACCTACAATGAGCAGTTCTTC.

The chain uses TRBV6-1 and TRBJ2-7, with D possibly matching TRBD1 (6 bases). The CDR3 runs 15 residues. The germline V and J ends were trimmed by 4 bases and 5 bases, with 18 bases remaining between them. Germline CDR1 MNHNS, CDR2 SASEGT. The CDR3 nucleotides read TGTGCCAGCAGTGGGTTTGAAAAAACAGGGCACGAGCAGTACGTC. It encodes CASSGFEKTGHEQYV.

This chain connects TRBV12-5 to TRBJ2-2; weak D call: TRBD1 (5 bases). Trimming took 2 bases from V and 3 from J, leaving 13 bases between them. There are 16 residues in the CDR3. Per the germline V gene, CDR1 is LGHNT and CDR2 is FRNRAP. This CDR3 is CASGLFAGSYTGELFF. DNA for the CDR3: TGTGCTAGTGGTTTGTTCGCAGGGTCCTACACCGGGGAGCTGTTTTTT.

This clone has only one observation. V usage is TRBV2 and J usage is TRBJ1-1; TRBD1 matches at 9 bases. The CDR3 totals 15 residues. CDR1 is SNHLY, CDR2 FYNNEI, per germline. Unmatched junction bases numbered 9, after V lost 4 bases and J lost 6 bases. CDR3 DNA: TGTGCCAGCAGTGTCACAGGGGGCAGATTCTCTGAAGCTTTCTTT. The encoded protein is CASSVTGGRFSEAFF.

Concerning this clone itself: Mismatch with germline at one junction end may stem from a read error. This chain joins TRBV4-1 and TRBJ1-4; 11 bases line up with TRBD1. This CDR3 is built from 16 residues. Germline V gene data show CDR1 as MGHRA and CDR2 as YSYEKL. CDR3 DNA: TGCGCCAGCAGCCAAGGGGACAGGGGGGCTAATCAAAAACTGTTTTTT. Translation: CASSQGDRGANQKLFF.

The chain employs TRBV4-2 and TRBJ2-3; 9 nucleotides line up with TRBD2. Germline assignment: CDR1 LGHNA and CDR2 YNFKEQ. V was pared by 1 base and J by 0 bases, with 2 bases of the junction left unmatched. The CDR3 consists of 16 residues. The CDR3 nucleotides read TGTGCCAGCAGCCAAGTAGGGACTAGCAGCACAGATACGCAGTATTTT. The encoded protein is CASSQVGTSSTDTQYF.

The CDR3 sequence is CAWSAGGGEKLFF. In DNA, the CDR3 is TGTGCCTGGAGTGCGGGGGGTGGTGAAAAACTGTTTTTT. The chain combines TRBV30 with TRBJ1-4, with D perhaps matching TRBD1 (5 bases). Germline V lookup: CDR1 GTSNPN, CDR2 SVGIG (reference sequence). V was shortened by 1 base and J by 7 bases, with 10 bases between the two germline ends. The CDR3 covers 13 residues.

V usage is TRBV6-1 and J usage is TRBJ2-1; the D gene is possibly TRBD1 (5 bases). This CDR3 is 13 amino acids long. The germline V gene has CDR1 MNHNS and CDR2 SASEGT. Trimming stripped 0 bases from V and 10 bases from J, with 10 bases between. CDR3 in DNA: TGTGCCAGCAGTGAAGCACCAGGGTGGGAGCAGTTCTTC. It translates to CASSEAPGWEQFF.